The rows below give T cell receptor beta chains drawn from one sample of a study of CD8 T cells in ankylosing spondylitis. TCRdb processed the 5' RACE reads anew with MiXCR; each CDR3 protein has one entry. The sample includes about 800,000 distinct CDR3 sequences, approximately 10% of them seen just once. Material: blood, either unsorted or a sorted T cell fraction (not recorded which). These receptors were collected from a male donor with ankylosing spondylitis. Both conserved end residues are part of each CDR3. The order of the fields is clone size, D gene, V gene, J gene, CDR3 DNA, CDR3 protein. The D gene is left open where the match is weak. Clone sizes are given selectively: once, few, many, or a class where the clone is expanded.

abundance: -
d_gene: -
v_gene: TRBV29-1
j_gene: TRBJ1-2
CDR3nt: TGCAGCGTTAAAACTAACTATGGCTACACCTTC
CDR3aa: CSVKTNYGYTF

abundance: many
d_gene: TRBD2
v_gene: TRBV20-1
j_gene: TRBJ2-7
CDR3nt: TGCAGTGCTGGCTTAGCGGGAGGGCCGGGCGAGCAGTACTTC
CDR3aa: CSAGLAGGPGEQYF

abundance: many
d_gene: -
v_gene: TRBV6-1
j_gene: TRBJ2-7
CDR3nt: TGTGCCAGCAGCCGGGGGCACTCCTACGAGCAGTACTTC
CDR3aa: CASSRGHSYEQYF

abundance: many
d_gene: -
v_gene: TRBV15
j_gene: TRBJ1-4
CDR3nt: TGTGCCACCAGAGTCTCGGGACGGACCCTTAATGAAAAACTGTTTTTT
CDR3aa: CATRVSGRTLNEKLFF

abundance: -
d_gene: -
v_gene: TRBV15
j_gene: TRBJ1-3
CDR3nt: TGTGCCACCAGCAGAGTTGGGGCTGGAAACACCATATATTTT
CDR3aa: CATSRVGAGNTIYF

abundance: -
d_gene: -
v_gene: TRBV20-1
j_gene: TRBJ2-2
CDR3nt: TGCAGTGCTAGAGCAGACACGGCGCACGGGGAGCTGTTTTTT
CDR3aa: CSARADTAHGELFF

abundance: -
d_gene: -
v_gene: TRBV4-2
j_gene: TRBJ1-4
CDR3nt: TGTGCCAGCAGCCAAGAAGGCAGAGGTAATGAAAAACTGTTTTTT
CDR3aa: CASSQEGRGNEKLFF

abundance: many
d_gene: -
v_gene: TRBV20-1
j_gene: TRBJ2-4
CDR3nt: TGCAGTGCGAAGTCTGATCTAGCCAAAAACATTCAGTACTTC
CDR3aa: CSAKSDLAKNIQYF

abundance: -
d_gene: -
v_gene: TRBV27
j_gene: TRBJ2-6
CDR3nt: TGTGCCAGCAGTTCCCCCCCTTCTGGGGCCAACGTCCTGACTTTC
CDR3aa: CASSSPPSGANVLTF

abundance: few
d_gene: TRBD2
v_gene: TRBV5-6
j_gene: TRBJ2-7
CDR3nt: TGTGCCAGCAGCATACCGGGACTAGCGGGCAGCGTCTACGAGCAGTACTTC
CDR3aa: CASSIPGLAGSVYEQYF

abundance: many
d_gene: -
v_gene: TRBV12-3/TRBV12-4
j_gene: TRBJ1-1
CDR3nt: TGTGCCAGCAGCCTGACAGGATGGGACACTGAAGCTTTCTTT
CDR3aa: CASSLTGWDTEAFF

abundance: -
d_gene: TRBD2
v_gene: TRBV20-1
j_gene: TRBJ2-5
CDR3nt: TGCAGTGTCCTAGCGGGAGAGACCCAGTACTTC
CDR3aa: CSVLAGETQYF

abundance: few
d_gene: -
v_gene: TRBV30
j_gene: TRBJ1-1
CDR3nt: TGTGCCTGGAGCGGTAAGGCATTGAGTACTGAAGCTTTCTTT
CDR3aa: CAWSGKALSTEAFF

abundance: -
d_gene: -
v_gene: TRBV20-1
j_gene: TRBJ1-1
CDR3nt: TGCAGTGCGAATATGAACACTGAAGCTTTCTTT
CDR3aa: CSANMNTEAFF

abundance: many
d_gene: -
v_gene: TRBV20-1
j_gene: TRBJ1-4
CDR3nt: TGCAGTGCTATCCGGTCGAATGAAAAACTGTTTTTT
CDR3aa: CSAIRSNEKLFF

abundance: -
d_gene: TRBD2
v_gene: TRBV10-3
j_gene: TRBJ2-7
CDR3nt: TGTGCCATCAGTATTAGCGGGAGGAGCTCCTACGAGCAGTACTTC
CDR3aa: CAISISGRSSYEQYF

abundance: few
d_gene: -
v_gene: TRBV6-1
j_gene: TRBJ2-4
CDR3nt: TGTGCCAGCAGTGCCAGTACAAGAGCCAAAAACATTCAGTACTTC
CDR3aa: CASSASTRAKNIQYF

abundance: -
d_gene: TRBD2
v_gene: TRBV3-1
j_gene: TRBJ2-1
CDR3nt: TGTGCCAGCAGAGGACTAGCGGGAGGCGGGGGGGAGCAGTTCTTC
CDR3aa: CASRGLAGGGGEQFF

abundance: -
d_gene: -
v_gene: TRBV7-2
j_gene: TRBJ2-1
CDR3nt: TGTGCCAGCAGCTTAGCCGAACGCGCTGAGCAGTTCTTC
CDR3aa: CASSLAERAEQFF

abundance: -
d_gene: -
v_gene: TRBV12-3/TRBV12-4
j_gene: TRBJ1-1
CDR3nt: TGTGCCAGCAGTCGCAACGCAGCGGTTGCGGCTTTCTTT
CDR3aa: CASSRNAAVAAFF

abundance: -
d_gene: -
v_gene: TRBV3-1
j_gene: TRBJ2-3
CDR3nt: TGTGCCAGCAGCCACCCAACAGATACGCAGTATTTT
CDR3aa: CASSHPTDTQYF

abundance: many
d_gene: TRBD2
v_gene: TRBV20-1
j_gene: TRBJ2-3
CDR3nt: TGCAGTGCGACGGGACTAGCGGGGGGCGGAAGCACAGATACGCAGTATTTT
CDR3aa: CSATGLAGGGSTDTQYF

abundance: -
d_gene: TRBD1
v_gene: TRBV4-3
j_gene: TRBJ2-7
CDR3nt: TGCGCCAGCCGAAGGGACAGGGGAAACTACGAGCAGTACTTC
CDR3aa: CASRRDRGNYEQYF

abundance: many
d_gene: TRBD1
v_gene: TRBV20-1
j_gene: TRBJ1-3
CDR3nt: TGCAGTGCTCCACCAGGGGGATTAGGAAACACCATATATTTT
CDR3aa: CSAPPGGLGNTIYF